This T cell receptor beta chain was obtained from a study of cytomegalovirus exposure and HLA in healthy donors. Study findings and constraints: In presence/absence analyses, roughly uniform sequencing depth across donors was assumed.

Of note for this clone: What it binds is not known.

The ends were cut back, 0 bases at V and 4 bases at J, with 6 bases in the middle. The CDR3 covers 14 residues. CDR1 and CDR2 from the germline V gene are SGHTA and FQGTGA. Primers: 60 Vbeta forward and 13 Jbeta reverse. Sequencing used immunoSEQ multiplex PCR; TCRdb keeps in-frame clones, though not all of them. The record lists about 50,000 clones, of which the ten most abundant hold roughly 12%. The sequenced sample consisted of PBMCs. The receptor was derived from a man aged 18 to 29 in good health and CMV-seropositive. V and J are TRBV7-3 and TRBJ2-2; no definite D call. The CDR3 DNA sequence: TGTGCCAGCAGCTTAACGGTGGCCACCGGGGAGCTGTTTTTT. Its protein is CASSLTVATGELFF.